The present entry profiles one T cell receptor beta chain with its context. These data come from a study of identical twins. One entry per CDR3 protein results from TCRdb running MiXCR on the 5' RACE reads. Among about 520,000 distinct CDR3 sequences listed, roughly a fifth were seen once. V lost 3 bases and J lost 7, with 19 bases in between. CDR1 is SGHDN and CDR2 is FVKESK in the germline V gene. This CDR3 spans 16 amino acids. The data also belong to a second study, concerning T cells expressing NK-cell markers. Turning to that study: Repertoire data for TCR beta were derived from sorted T cells (CD3+CD56+NKG2C+, CD3+CD56+NKG2C- and CD3+CD56-NKG2C+). Among the experiments, several used an anti-gamma-delta TCR antibody to restrict sorting to alpha-beta TCR T cells.

Sequenced sample: CD4+ T cells sorted from blood. This TCR came from a woman between 18 and 30 years old in good health. The V call is TRBV14, the J call TRBJ2-1; D is perhaps TRBD1 or TRBD2 (5 bases each). The chain's CDR3 is CASSQHPGPTSNEQFF. For the CDR3, the DNA is TGTGCCAGCAGCCAGCACCCGGGACCAACGAGTAATGAGCAGTTCTTC.